This T cell receptor beta chain was profiled in a study of blood T cell repertoires in COVID-19. Data came from immunoSEQ multiplex PCR; TCRdb stores just in-frame clones and leaves some out. Altogether 300,000 to 400,000 clones are present, approximately 86% being singletons, with the ten largest covering 3%. The receptor comes from a human donor in a cohort sampled during active COVID-19. The specimen sequenced was peripheral blood.

DNA of the CDR3: TGCGCCAGTAGGGACAGGGGGCCAGGGGAGCTGTTTTTT. Translation gives CASRDRGPGELFF. The chain links TRBV5-1 to TRBJ2-2; 12 positions match TRBD1. Germline CDR1 reads SGHRS; CDR2 reads YFSETQ. CDR3 length: 13 residues. Unmatched junction bases numbered 4, after V lost 8 bases and J lost 8 bases.